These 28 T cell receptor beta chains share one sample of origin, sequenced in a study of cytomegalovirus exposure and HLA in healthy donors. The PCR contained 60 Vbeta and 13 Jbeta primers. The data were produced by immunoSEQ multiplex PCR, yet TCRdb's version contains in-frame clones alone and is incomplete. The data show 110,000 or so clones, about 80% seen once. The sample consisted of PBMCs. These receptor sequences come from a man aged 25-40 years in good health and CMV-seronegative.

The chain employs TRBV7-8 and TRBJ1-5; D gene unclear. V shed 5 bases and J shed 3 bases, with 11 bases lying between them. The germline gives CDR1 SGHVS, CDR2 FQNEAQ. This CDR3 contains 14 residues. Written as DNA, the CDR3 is TGTGCCAGCAGCCCCTCCGGAGTCAATCAGCCCCAGCATTTT. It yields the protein CASSPSGVNQPQHF.

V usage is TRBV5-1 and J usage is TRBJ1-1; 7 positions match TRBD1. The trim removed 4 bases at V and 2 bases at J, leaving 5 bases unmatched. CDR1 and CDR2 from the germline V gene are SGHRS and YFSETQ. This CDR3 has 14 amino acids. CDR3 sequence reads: CASSPGTVNTEAFF. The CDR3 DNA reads TGCGCCAGCAGCCCGGGGACAGTTAACACTGAAGCTTTCTTT.

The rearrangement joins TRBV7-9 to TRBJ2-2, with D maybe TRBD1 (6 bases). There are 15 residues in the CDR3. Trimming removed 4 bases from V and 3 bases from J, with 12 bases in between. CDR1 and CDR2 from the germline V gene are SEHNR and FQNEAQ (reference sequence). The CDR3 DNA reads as TGTGCCAGCAGCTCCAGGACAGAGTACACCGGGGAGCTGTTTTTT. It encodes CASSSRTEYTGELFF.

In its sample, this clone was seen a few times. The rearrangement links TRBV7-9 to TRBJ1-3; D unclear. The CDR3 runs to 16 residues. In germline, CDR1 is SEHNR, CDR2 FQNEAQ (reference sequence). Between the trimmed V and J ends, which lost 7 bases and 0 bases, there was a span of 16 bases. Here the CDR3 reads CASINLERLSGNTIYF. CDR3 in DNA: TGTGCCAGCATCAATTTAGAGAGGCTCTCTGGAAACACCATATATTTT. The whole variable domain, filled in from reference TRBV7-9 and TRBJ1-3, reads DTGVSQNPRHKITKRGQNVTFRCDPISEHNRLYWYRQTLGQGPEFLTYFQNEAQLEKSRLLSDRFSAERPKGSFSTLEIQRTEQGDSAMYLCASINLERLSGNTIYFGEGSWLTVV.

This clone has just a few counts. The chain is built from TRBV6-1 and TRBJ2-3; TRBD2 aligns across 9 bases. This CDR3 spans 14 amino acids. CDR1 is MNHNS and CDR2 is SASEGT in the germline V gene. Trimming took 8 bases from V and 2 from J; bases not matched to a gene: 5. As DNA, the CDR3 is TGTGCCAGCTTTAGCGGGGGAGACACAGATACGCAGTATTTT. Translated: CASFSGGDTDTQYF.

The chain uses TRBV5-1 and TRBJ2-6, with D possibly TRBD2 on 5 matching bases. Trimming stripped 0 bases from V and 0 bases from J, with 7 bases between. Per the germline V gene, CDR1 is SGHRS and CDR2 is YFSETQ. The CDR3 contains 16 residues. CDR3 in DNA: TGCGCCAGCAGCTTGGCGGGGAGCTCTGGGGCCAACGTCCTGACTTTC. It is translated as CASSLAGSSGANVLTF.

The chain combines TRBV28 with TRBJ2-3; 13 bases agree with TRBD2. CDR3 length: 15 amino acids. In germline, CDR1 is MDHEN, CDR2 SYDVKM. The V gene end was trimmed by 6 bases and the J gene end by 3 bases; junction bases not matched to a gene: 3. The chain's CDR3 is CASSWTSGSTDTQYF. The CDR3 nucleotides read TGTGCCAGCAGCTGGACTAGCGGGAGTACAGATACGCAGTATTTT. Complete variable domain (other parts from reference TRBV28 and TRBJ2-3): DVKVTQSSRYLVKRTGEKVFLECVQDMDHENMFWYRQDPGLGLRLIYFSYDVKMKEKGDIPEGYSVSREKKERFSLILESASTNQTSMYLCASSWTSGSTDTQYFGPGTRLTVL.

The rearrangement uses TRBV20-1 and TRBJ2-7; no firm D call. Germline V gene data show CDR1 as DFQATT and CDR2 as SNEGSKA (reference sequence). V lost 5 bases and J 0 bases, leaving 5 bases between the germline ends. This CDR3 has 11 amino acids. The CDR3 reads CSAENSYEQYF. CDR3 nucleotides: TGCAGTGCTGAGAACTCCTACGAGCAGTACTTC.

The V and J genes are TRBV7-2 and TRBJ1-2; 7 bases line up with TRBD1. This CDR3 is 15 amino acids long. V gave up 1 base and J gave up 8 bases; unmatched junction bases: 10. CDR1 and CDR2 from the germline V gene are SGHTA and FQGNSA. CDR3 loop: CASSLVETGKSGYTF. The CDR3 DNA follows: TGTGCCAGCAGCTTAGTCGAGACAGGGAAAAGCGGCTACACCTTC.

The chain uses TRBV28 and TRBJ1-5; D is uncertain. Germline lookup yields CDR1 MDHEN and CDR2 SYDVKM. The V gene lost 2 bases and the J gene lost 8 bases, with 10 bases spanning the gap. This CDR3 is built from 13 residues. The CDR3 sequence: CASSLGQFKPQHF. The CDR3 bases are TGTGCCAGCAGTTTAGGGCAGTTTAAGCCCCAGCATTTT.

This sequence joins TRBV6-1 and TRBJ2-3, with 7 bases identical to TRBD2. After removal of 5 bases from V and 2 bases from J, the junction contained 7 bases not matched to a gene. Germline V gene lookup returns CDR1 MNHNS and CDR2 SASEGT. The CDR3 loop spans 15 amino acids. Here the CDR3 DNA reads TGTGCCAGCAGTTCCACTGGACTAGTCACAGATACGCAGTATTTT. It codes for CASSSTGLVTDTQYF.

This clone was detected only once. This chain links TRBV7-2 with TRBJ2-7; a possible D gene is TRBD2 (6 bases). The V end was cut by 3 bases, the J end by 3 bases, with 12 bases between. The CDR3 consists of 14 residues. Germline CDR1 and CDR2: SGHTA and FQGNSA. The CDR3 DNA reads TGTGCCAGCAGCTTTAACGGGGGAAACTACGAGCAGTACTTC. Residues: CASSFNGGNYEQYF.

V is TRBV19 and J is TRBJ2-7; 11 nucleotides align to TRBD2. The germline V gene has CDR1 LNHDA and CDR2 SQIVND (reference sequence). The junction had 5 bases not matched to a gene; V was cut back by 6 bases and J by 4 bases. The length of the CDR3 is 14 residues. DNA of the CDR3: TGTGCCAGTAGAAAAGGGACTAGCGGTTACGAGCAGTACTTC. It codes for CASRKGTSGYEQYF. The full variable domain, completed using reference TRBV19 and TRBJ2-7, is DGGITQSPKYLFRKEGQNVTLSCEQNLNHDAMYWYRQDPGQGLRLIYYSQIVNDFQKGDIAEGYSVSREKKESFPLTVTSAQKNPTAFYLCASRKGTSGYEQYFGPGTRLTVT.

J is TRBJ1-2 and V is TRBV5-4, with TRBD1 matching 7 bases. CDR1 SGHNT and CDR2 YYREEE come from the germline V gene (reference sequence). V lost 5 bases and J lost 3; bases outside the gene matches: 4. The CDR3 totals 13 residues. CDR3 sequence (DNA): TGTGCCAGCAGGACACAGGGGTACTATGGCTACACCTTC. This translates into CASRTQGYYGYTF.

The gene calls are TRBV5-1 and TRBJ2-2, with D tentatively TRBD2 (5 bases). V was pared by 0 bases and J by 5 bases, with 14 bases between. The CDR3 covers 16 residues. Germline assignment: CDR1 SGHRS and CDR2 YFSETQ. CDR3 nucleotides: TGCGCCAGCAGCTTGGGGGGAGCCACTATTACCGGGGAGCTGTTTTTT. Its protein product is CASSLGGATITGELFF.

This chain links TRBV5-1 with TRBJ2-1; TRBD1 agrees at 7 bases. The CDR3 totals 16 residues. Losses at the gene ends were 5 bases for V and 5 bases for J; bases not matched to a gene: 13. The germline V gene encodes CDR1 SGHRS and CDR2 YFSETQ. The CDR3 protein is CASSPAPGTENNEQFF. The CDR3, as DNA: TGCGCCAGCAGTCCTGCTCCCGGGACAGAAAACAATGAGCAGTTCTTC.

Here the CDR3 DNA reads TGTGCCAGCAGTTATATTCGTGGGACACACGAGCAGTACTTC. It is translated as CASSYIRGTHEQYF. This chain connects TRBV6-5 to TRBJ2-7; TRBD1 might be the D (6 bases). Germline V lookup: CDR1 MNHEY, CDR2 SVGAGI. V shed 3 bases and J shed 5 bases, with 14 bases lying between them. The CDR3 loop spans 14 amino acids.

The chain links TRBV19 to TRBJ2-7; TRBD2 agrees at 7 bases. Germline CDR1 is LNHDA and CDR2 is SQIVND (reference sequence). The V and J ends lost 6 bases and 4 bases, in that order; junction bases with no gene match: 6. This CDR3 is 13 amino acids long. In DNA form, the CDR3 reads TGTGCCAGTAGCCACGGGGGAGGGTACGAGCAGTACTTC. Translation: CASSHGGGYEQYF.

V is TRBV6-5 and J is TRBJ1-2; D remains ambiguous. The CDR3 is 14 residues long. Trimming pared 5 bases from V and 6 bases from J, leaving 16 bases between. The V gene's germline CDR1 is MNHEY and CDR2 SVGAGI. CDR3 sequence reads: CASSEREVVDGYTF. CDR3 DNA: TGTGCCAGCAGTGAAAGGGAGGTGGTGGATGGCTACACCTTC.

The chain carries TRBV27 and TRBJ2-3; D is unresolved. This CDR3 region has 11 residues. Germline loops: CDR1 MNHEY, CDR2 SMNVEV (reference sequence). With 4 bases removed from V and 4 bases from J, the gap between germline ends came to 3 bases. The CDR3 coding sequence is TGTGCCAGCAGTTCAGCAGATACGCAGTATTTT. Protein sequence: CASSSADTQYF.

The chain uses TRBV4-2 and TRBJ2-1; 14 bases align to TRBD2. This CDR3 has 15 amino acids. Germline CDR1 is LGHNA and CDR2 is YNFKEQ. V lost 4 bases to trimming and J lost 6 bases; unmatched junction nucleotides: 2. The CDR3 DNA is TGTGCCAGCAGCCCTGGACTAGCGGGAGGCAATGAGCAGTTCTTC. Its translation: CASSPGLAGGNEQFF.

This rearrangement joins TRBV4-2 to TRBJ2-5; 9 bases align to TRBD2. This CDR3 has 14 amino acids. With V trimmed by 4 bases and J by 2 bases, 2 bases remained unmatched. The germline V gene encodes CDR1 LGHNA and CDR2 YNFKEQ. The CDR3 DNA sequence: TGTGCCAGCAGCCGGCGGGAGGGTCAAGAGACCCAGTACTTC. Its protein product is CASSRREGQETQYF.

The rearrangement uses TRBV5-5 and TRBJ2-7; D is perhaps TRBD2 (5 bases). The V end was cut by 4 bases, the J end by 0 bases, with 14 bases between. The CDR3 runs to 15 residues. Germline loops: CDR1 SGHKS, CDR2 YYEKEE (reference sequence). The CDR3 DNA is TGTGCCAGCAGCCCAGACTGGGAGAGCTCCTACGAGCAGTACTTC. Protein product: CASSPDWESSYEQYF.

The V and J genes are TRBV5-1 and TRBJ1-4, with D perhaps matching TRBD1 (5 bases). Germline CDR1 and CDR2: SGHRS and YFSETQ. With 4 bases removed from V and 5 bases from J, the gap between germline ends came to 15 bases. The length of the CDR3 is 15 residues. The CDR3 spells CASSPGWGVNEKLFF. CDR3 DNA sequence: TGCGCCAGCAGCCCGGGGTGGGGGGTGAATGAAAAACTGTTTTTT.

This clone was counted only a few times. CDR3 sequence: CASSLEVTGGYEQYF. The CDR3 DNA is TGTGCCAGCAGCTTAGAAGTGACAGGGGGCTACGAGCAGTACTTC. The gene calls are TRBV11-2 and TRBJ2-7; 9 nucleotides align to TRBD1. The J segment lost 3 bases and the V segment lost 0 bases, leaving 3 bases of the junction unmatched. There are 15 residues in the CDR3. Germline loops: CDR1 SGHAT, CDR2 FQNNGV.

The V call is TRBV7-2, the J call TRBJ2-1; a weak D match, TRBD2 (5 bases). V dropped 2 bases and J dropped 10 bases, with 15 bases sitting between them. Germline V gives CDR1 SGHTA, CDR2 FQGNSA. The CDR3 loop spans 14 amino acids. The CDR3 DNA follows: TGTGCCAGCAGCTTAACCGGGGTCTTAACCGAGCAGTTCTTC. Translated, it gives CASSLTGVLTEQFF.

Written as DNA, the CDR3 is TGTGCCAGCAGTTACTCCATGGGGGGTTCCTACGAGCAGTACTTC. This translates into CASSYSMGGSYEQYF. The chain joins TRBV6-5 to TRBJ2-7; D possibly corresponds to TRBD2 (6 bases). The length of the CDR3 is 15 residues. Trimming removed 0 bases from V and 1 base from J, with 10 bases in between. Germline V gene data show CDR1 as MNHEY and CDR2 as SVGAGI.

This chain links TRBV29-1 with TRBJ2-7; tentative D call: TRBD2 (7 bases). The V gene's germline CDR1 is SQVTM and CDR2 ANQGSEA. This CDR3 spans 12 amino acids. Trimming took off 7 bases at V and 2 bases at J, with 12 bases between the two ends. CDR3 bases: TGCAGCGCTGAGGGGGGGGCCTACGAGCAGTACTTC. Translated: CSAEGGAYEQYF.